This is a list of T cell receptor beta chains from one sample in a study of blood T cells in healthy people across ages. TCRdb called the 5' RACE reads again in MiXCR, with one record for every CDR3 protein. The sample gives roughly 1,300,000 distinct CDR3 sequences, approximately 59% of which show up once; roughly 6.3% is in the top ten. Sequencing was done on a sample of blood. These TCRs come from a man aged 18-30 years in good health. The CDR3 runs from the conserved cysteine through the conserved F or W. D genes are given only for firm matches. Size tells how often a clone was seen (once, few, many) or the class of an expanded clone, and some rows leave it out.

cdr3_length: 14; d_call: NA; j_call: TRBJ2-5; v_call: TRBV9; clone_size: few; cdr3_nt: TGTGCCAGCAGCGTTGGCAGACCCCAAGAGACCCAGTACTTC; cdr3_aa: CASSVGRPQETQYF
cdr3_length: 15; d_call: NA; j_call: TRBJ2-1; v_call: TRBV4-1; clone_size: NA; cdr3_nt: TGCGCCAGCAGCCAATCGGCGGGGGCGGCTTGGGAGCAGTTCTTC; cdr3_aa: CASSQSAGAAWEQFF
cdr3_length: 15; d_call: NA; j_call: TRBJ2-7; v_call: TRBV4-3; clone_size: NA; cdr3_nt: TGCGCCAGCAGCCAAGATATTGGACAGACCTACGAGCAGTACTTC; cdr3_aa: CASSQDIGQTYEQYF
cdr3_length: 14; d_call: TRBD1; j_call: TRBJ2-1; v_call: TRBV28; clone_size: few; cdr3_nt: TGTGCCAGCACCACGGGGACAGTCTACAATGAGCAGTTCTTC; cdr3_aa: CASTTGTVYNEQFF
cdr3_length: 20; d_call: TRBD2; j_call: TRBJ2-3; v_call: TRBV7-8; clone_size: NA; cdr3_nt: TGTGCCAGCAGTCCGAGCGGGGCGGGAGCTACCTTTCCAAGCACAGATACGCAGTATTTT; cdr3_aa: CASSPSGAGATFPSTDTQYF
cdr3_length: 17; d_call: NA; j_call: TRBJ2-1; v_call: TRBV7-2; clone_size: NA; cdr3_nt: TGTGCCAGCAGCTTAGGATTAAGTATCCTCGGGTACAATGAGCAGTTCTTC; cdr3_aa: CASSLGLSILGYNEQFF
cdr3_length: 18; d_call: NA; j_call: TRBJ2-1; v_call: TRBV27; clone_size: NA; cdr3_nt: TGTGCCAGCAAGGAGCAAACGTACAGGCCCATCGGGAACAATGAGCAGTTCTTC; cdr3_aa: CASKEQTYRPIGNNEQFF
cdr3_length: 15; d_call: TRBD1; j_call: TRBJ2-7; v_call: TRBV20-1; clone_size: once; cdr3_nt: TGCAGTGCCTCCTGGAGGGGACAGGGGTTGGACGAGCAGTACTTC; cdr3_aa: CSASWRGQGLDEQYF
cdr3_length: 18; d_call: NA; j_call: TRBJ2-5; v_call: TRBV4-1; clone_size: NA; cdr3_nt: TGCGCCAGCAGCCAACCCCGAATGGGTTGGTCATCCCCAGAGACCCAGTACTTC; cdr3_aa: CASSQPRMGWSSPETQYF
cdr3_length: 14; d_call: TRBD1; j_call: TRBJ2-2; v_call: TRBV12-3/TRBV12-4; clone_size: NA; cdr3_nt: TGTGCCAGAAGTGGCAGGGGGCGCCCCGGGGAGCTGTTTTTT; cdr3_aa: CARSGRGRPGELFF
cdr3_length: 15; d_call: NA; j_call: TRBJ2-3; v_call: TRBV25-1; clone_size: NA; cdr3_nt: TGTGCCAGCAGTGAATTGGGCATAAGGGGAGATACGCAGTATTTT; cdr3_aa: CASSELGIRGDTQYF
cdr3_length: 15; d_call: TRBD2; j_call: TRBJ2-7; v_call: TRBV12-3/TRBV12-4; clone_size: once; cdr3_nt: TGTGCCAGCAGTTTGGCTAGCGGGGCCTTCTACGAGCAGTACTTC; cdr3_aa: CASSLASGAFYEQYF
cdr3_length: 14; d_call: NA; j_call: TRBJ2-3; v_call: TRBV7-2; clone_size: NA; cdr3_nt: TGTGCCAGCAGACTAGAGCCGTTCACAGATACGCAGTATTTT; cdr3_aa: CASRLEPFTDTQYF
cdr3_length: 13; d_call: NA; j_call: TRBJ1-2; v_call: TRBV29-1; clone_size: NA; cdr3_nt: TGCAGCGTGAGGGGGGGCTGGGACTATGGCTACACCTTC; cdr3_aa: CSVRGGWDYGYTF
cdr3_length: 13; d_call: TRBD2; j_call: TRBJ2-7; v_call: TRBV20-1; clone_size: few; cdr3_nt: TGCAGTGCTTGGACTAGCGGCTCCTACGAGCAGTACTTC; cdr3_aa: CSAWTSGSYEQYF
cdr3_length: 15; d_call: NA; j_call: TRBJ1-2; v_call: TRBV7-9; clone_size: once; cdr3_nt: TGTGCCAGCAGCCCCAGGACACCATCTAACTATGGCTACACCTTC; cdr3_aa: CASSPRTPSNYGYTF
cdr3_length: 16; d_call: NA; j_call: TRBJ2-7; v_call: TRBV3-1; clone_size: NA; cdr3_nt: TGTGCCAGCAGCCGCGGGACCGGAGTTAGCTCCTACGAGCAGTACTTC; cdr3_aa: CASSRGTGVSSYEQYF